This record covers a single TCR beta chain. Germline V gives CDR1 MNHNS, CDR2 SASEGT. The CDR3 covers 16 residues. The V end was cut by 1 base, the J end by 9 bases, with 19 bases between. This sample stems from a study of blood T cell repertoires in COVID-19. Study-wide background: Both acute and convalescent COVID-19 samples were obtained from the United States, Italy and Spain. Sample material is recorded as cDNA or gDNA derived from T cells, B-cell-depleted T cells, or PBMCs.

Under the authors' procedure: Amplification from reference gene primers served as the basis for estimated nucleated cell counts. Sequencing was performed with immunoSEQ multiplex PCR; in TCRdb, only in-frame clones are kept and a portion is missing. D and trimming were read from the DNA, whereas the V and J calls and clone size are those reported in that table. The data hold some 270,000 clones, with around 90% observed a single time. The sequencing input was peripheral blood. The gene calls are TRBV6-1 and TRBJ2-1; no definite D call. This clonotype originated in a man over 45 with acute or convalescent COVID-19. CDR3: CASSEGLAGTQVEQFF. The CDR3 nucleotides are TGTGCCAGCAGTGAAGGGTTGGCAGGAACTCAAGTTGAGCAGTTCTTC.